Listed below are T cell receptor beta chains from one sample, sequenced in a study of T-cell memory formation after mild COVID-19. TCRdb reprocessed the 5' RACE reads via MiXCR and lists one record per CDR3 protein. The sample lists over 450,000 distinct CDR3 sequences; roughly 22% were seen once. Sequencing was carried out using PBMCs or a T cell subset sorted from them (not recorded which). The receptors shown here come from an adult woman who had mild COVID-19 (a few samples of this study predate the infection). Cell type and time point are not known. Each CDR3 is given with its conserved first and last residue. The D gene is left open where the match is weak. The size of a clone is reported for some rows only, either as once, few or many, or as a class for expanded clones.

v_gene: TRBV7-6; abundance: .; j_gene: TRBJ2-5; d_gene: .; CDR3nt: TGTGCCAGCAGCTTTCAGGCGGCCCAAGAGACCCAGTACTTC; CDR3aa: CASSFQAAQETQYF
v_gene: TRBV4-2; abundance: many; j_gene: TRBJ2-1; d_gene: TRBD2; CDR3nt: TGTGCCAGCAGCCCGGGACTAGCAGAACACAATGAGCAGTTCTTC; CDR3aa: CASSPGLAEHNEQFF
v_gene: TRBV29-1; abundance: .; j_gene: TRBJ2-3; d_gene: TRBD2; CDR3nt: TGCAGCGTTGAAAAAATGGCTAGCGGGGGCGATACGCAGTATTTT; CDR3aa: CSVEKMASGGDTQYF
v_gene: TRBV6-1; abundance: few; j_gene: TRBJ2-7; d_gene: .; CDR3nt: TGTGCCAGCAGTGAAGGTGTAGGGATCTCCTACGAGCAGTACTTC; CDR3aa: CASSEGVGISYEQYF
v_gene: TRBV5-1; abundance: few; j_gene: TRBJ2-5; d_gene: .; CDR3nt: TGCGCCAGCAGCGAAGACCCACTGGGGGAGACCCAGTACTTC; CDR3aa: CASSEDPLGETQYF
v_gene: TRBV5-5; abundance: .; j_gene: TRBJ2-2; d_gene: .; CDR3nt: TGTGCCAGCAGCCCCCCCGGGGCTATCGGTTTTATCGGGGAGCTGTTTTTT; CDR3aa: CASSPPGAIGFIGELFF
v_gene: TRBV12-3/TRBV12-4; abundance: .; j_gene: TRBJ1-1; d_gene: TRBD1; CDR3nt: TGTGCCAGCAGCTGGGACAGCTCTGAAGCTTTCTTT; CDR3aa: CASSWDSSEAFF
v_gene: TRBV10-3; abundance: .; j_gene: TRBJ2-3; d_gene: .; CDR3nt: TGTGCCATCAGTCCTCTACTAGCTCGGGAGGGGGCCGATACGCAGTATTTT; CDR3aa: CAISPLLAREGADTQYF
v_gene: TRBV24-1; abundance: .; j_gene: TRBJ2-3; d_gene: .; CDR3nt: TGTGCAACCAGTCGGTCGGGGGCCTTGGGTACGCAGTATTTT; CDR3aa: CATSRSGALGTQYF
v_gene: TRBV10-3; abundance: .; j_gene: TRBJ1-4; d_gene: .; CDR3nt: TGTGCCATCAGGTCCACAGCATCCGCTAATGAAAAACTGTTTTTT; CDR3aa: CAIRSTASANEKLFF
v_gene: TRBV7-8; abundance: .; j_gene: TRBJ2-5; d_gene: TRBD2; CDR3nt: TGTGCCAGCAGCCCTAGCGGGGGGGTCCAAGAGACCCAGTACTTC; CDR3aa: CASSPSGGVQETQYF
v_gene: TRBV18; abundance: .; j_gene: TRBJ1-1; d_gene: .; CDR3nt: TGTGCCAGCTCACCAGATACTATGAACACTGAAGCTTTCTTT; CDR3aa: CASSPDTMNTEAFF
v_gene: TRBV6-5; abundance: .; j_gene: TRBJ2-7; d_gene: TRBD2; CDR3nt: TGTGCCAGCAGTTACGGGCTGGGCCTAGCGGGCTACGAGCAGTACTTC; CDR3aa: CASSYGLGLAGYEQYF
v_gene: TRBV5-6; abundance: .; j_gene: TRBJ2-1; d_gene: .; CDR3nt: TGTGCCAGCAGCAACGGTTGGGGCGGCAATGAGCAGTTCTTC; CDR3aa: CASSNGWGGNEQFF
v_gene: TRBV2; abundance: .; j_gene: TRBJ2-3; d_gene: TRBD1; CDR3nt: TGTGCCAGCAGCGCCGGGACAGGGTTTTCCATTTTT; CDR3aa: CASSAGTGFSIF
v_gene: TRBV19; abundance: .; j_gene: TRBJ1-2; d_gene: .; CDR3nt: TGTGCCAGTAGTATAGATCTCCGAATTAACTATGGCTACACCTTC; CDR3aa: CASSIDLRINYGYTF
v_gene: TRBV9; abundance: few; j_gene: TRBJ2-1; d_gene: .; CDR3nt: TGTGCCAGCAGCACCCCGGTTAGTACGGTGGATTTAGGTGAGCAGTTCTTC; CDR3aa: CASSTPVSTVDLGEQFF
v_gene: TRBV4-1; abundance: few; j_gene: TRBJ2-3; d_gene: .; CDR3nt: TGCGCCAGCAGCCAAGAGTTAAGGGATACGCAGTATTTT; CDR3aa: CASSQELRDTQYF
v_gene: TRBV3-1; abundance: .; j_gene: TRBJ2-5; d_gene: .; CDR3nt: TGTGCCAGCAGCCAAGGTCCCGGGCGGGATAGGACCCAGTACTTC; CDR3aa: CASSQGPGRDRTQYF
v_gene: TRBV7-2; abundance: few; j_gene: TRBJ2-3; d_gene: TRBD1; CDR3nt: TGTGCCAGCAGCCTCCGACAGGGTGGTAAAGATACGCAGTATTTT; CDR3aa: CASSLRQGGKDTQYF
v_gene: TRBV15; abundance: few; j_gene: TRBJ1-2; d_gene: .; CDR3nt: TGTGCCACCAGCAGAGAGGCGGGAACTCGGGGCTACACCTTC; CDR3aa: CATSREAGTRGYTF
v_gene: TRBV27; abundance: few; j_gene: TRBJ2-3; d_gene: TRBD1; CDR3nt: TGTGCCAGCAGGGCGGGACAGGGGTCGGCAGATACGCAGTATTTT; CDR3aa: CASRAGQGSADTQYF
v_gene: TRBV18; abundance: few; j_gene: TRBJ1-3; d_gene: .; CDR3nt: TGTGCCAGCTCACCAGGTGGGGGCTACTCTGGAAACACCATATATTTT; CDR3aa: CASSPGGGYSGNTIYF
v_gene: TRBV5-1; abundance: many; j_gene: TRBJ2-7; d_gene: .; CDR3nt: TGCGCCAGCAGCAGGGGCTCGAAGAGCTCCTACGAGCAGTACTTC; CDR3aa: CASSRGSKSSYEQYF
v_gene: TRBV5-1; abundance: few; j_gene: TRBJ2-1; d_gene: TRBD1; CDR3nt: TGCGCCAGCCGACAGGGCATAAACAATGAGCAGTTCTTC; CDR3aa: CASRQGINNEQFF
v_gene: TRBV29-1; abundance: few; j_gene: TRBJ2-7; d_gene: .; CDR3nt: TGCAGCGTTGAAGTTAGAGTACACGAGCAGTACTTC; CDR3aa: CSVEVRVHEQYF
v_gene: TRBV3-1; abundance: .; j_gene: TRBJ2-7; d_gene: TRBD2; CDR3nt: TGTGCCAGCAGCCGAGGACTAGCGGGGATCTACGAGCAGTACTTC; CDR3aa: CASSRGLAGIYEQYF
v_gene: TRBV6-5; abundance: many; j_gene: TRBJ2-3; d_gene: TRBD2; CDR3nt: TGTGCCAGCAGTCGGACTAGCGGGAGCCTCGGCACAGATACGCAGTATTTT; CDR3aa: CASSRTSGSLGTDTQYF
v_gene: TRBV5-5; abundance: .; j_gene: TRBJ2-3; d_gene: .; CDR3nt: TGTGCCAGCAGCTCCGACTCAACAAAATCCCATACGCAGTATTTT; CDR3aa: CASSSDSTKSHTQYF
v_gene: TRBV7-9; abundance: .; j_gene: TRBJ2-3; d_gene: .; CDR3nt: TGTGCCAGCAGCTTGAGCATTAGCACAGATACGCAGTATTTT; CDR3aa: CASSLSISTDTQYF
v_gene: TRBV7-2; abundance: few; j_gene: TRBJ2-2; d_gene: .; CDR3nt: TGTGCCAGCAGCTCGGGGCACACCGGGGAGCTGTTTTTT; CDR3aa: CASSSGHTGELFF
v_gene: TRBV5-1; abundance: .; j_gene: TRBJ2-4; d_gene: .; CDR3nt: TGCGCCAGCAGCCCTGAGGGGGGGAGGAACATTCAGTACTTC; CDR3aa: CASSPEGGRNIQYF
v_gene: TRBV6-2/TRBV6-3; abundance: few; j_gene: TRBJ2-2; d_gene: .; CDR3nt: TGTGCCAGCAATCACGGGATTTTCACCGGGGAGCTGTTTTTT; CDR3aa: CASNHGIFTGELFF
v_gene: TRBV11-2; abundance: .; j_gene: TRBJ2-3; d_gene: .; CDR3nt: TGTGCCAGCAGCTTAGCCTACAGCACAGATACGCAGTATTTT; CDR3aa: CASSLAYSTDTQYF
v_gene: TRBV7-9; abundance: few; j_gene: TRBJ1-4; d_gene: .; CDR3nt: TGTGCCAGCAGGGACCACAGGGAGGCAACTAATGAAAAACTGTTTTTT; CDR3aa: CASRDHREATNEKLFF